This passage covers 11 T cell receptor beta chains from one sample sequenced in a study of blood T cell repertoires in COVID-19. The protocol was immunoSEQ multiplex PCR, while the TCRdb copy is restricted to in-frame clones and leaves out a portion. The sample has 180,000 or so clones; 86% are singletons. Sequenced material: peripheral blood. These receptors were obtained from a young man with acute or convalescent COVID-19.

The chain is built from TRBV5-1 and TRBJ2-3; 8 bases are a match to TRBD2. Looked up from germline, CDR1 is SGHRS and CDR2 is YFSETQ. This CDR3 spans 16 amino acids. The ends lost 0 bases at V and 2 bases at J; junction bases unmatched: 5. CDR3 loop: CASSLGTSGHTDTQYF. In DNA form, the CDR3 reads TGCGCCAGCAGCTTGGGTACTAGCGGACACACAGATACGCAGTATTTT.

Here the CDR3 DNA reads TGTGCCAGCAGCCCCCTGATTGTCGGGGGGCTATCCTACAATGAGCAGTTCTTC. It is translated as CASSPLIVGGLSYNEQFF. The chain carries TRBV7-9 and TRBJ2-1; D might be TRBD2 (7 bases). V lost 5 bases, J lost 1 base, and 21 bases lay in between. The germline gives CDR1 SEHNR, CDR2 FQNEAQ (reference sequence). This CDR3 is 18 amino acids long.

The chain is built from TRBV4-2 and TRBJ1-6; 8 bases agree with TRBD1. Germline lookup yields CDR1 LGHNA and CDR2 YNFKEQ. With 4 bases clipped from V and 8 bases from J, the junction kept 10 bases outside the gene matches. This CDR3 spans 16 amino acids. This CDR3 reads CASSRSAGGEDSPLHF. The CDR3 DNA sequence: TGTGCCAGCAGCCGCAGCGCAGGGGGCGAGGATTCACCCCTCCACTTT.

V is TRBV27 and J is TRBJ1-6, with 9 bases that match TRBD1. Per germline, CDR1 MNHEY and CDR2 SMNVEV (reference sequence). The CDR3 runs 16 residues. After removal of 4 bases from V and 5 bases from J, the junction contained 6 bases not matched to a gene. The CDR3 sequence is CASSYHRGRNNSPLHF. CDR3 DNA: TGTGCCAGCAGTTATCACAGGGGGCGAAATAATTCACCCCTCCACTTT.

The chain carries TRBV2 and TRBJ1-2, with TRBD1 identical over 10 bases. The V gene's germline CDR1 is SNHLY and CDR2 FYNNEI. This CDR3 comprises 14 residues. V shed 6 bases and J 3 bases; nucleotides not matched to a gene: 4. The CDR3 reads CASRTGGQYYGYTF. CDR3 nucleotide sequence: TGTGCCAGCAGGACAGGGGGCCAGTACTATGGCTACACCTTC.

The chain couples TRBV27 to TRBJ1-5; D not certain. This CDR3 has 15 amino acids. Germline V gene sequence: CDR1 MNHEY, CDR2 SMNVEV (reference sequence). The V end was cut by 2 bases, the J end by 7 bases, with 15 bases between. CDR3 sequence: CASSLMYEEGQPQHF. As DNA, the CDR3 is TGTGCCAGCAGTTTAATGTATGAAGAGGGACAGCCCCAGCATTTT.

The V and J genes are TRBV10-1 and TRBJ1-2; tentatively, D is TRBD1 (5 bases). Germline V CDR1 and CDR2: WNHNN, SYGVQD (reference sequence). V was shortened by 0 bases and J by 8 bases, with 10 bases between the two germline ends. The CDR3 is made up of 13 amino acids. The CDR3 DNA follows: TGCGCCAGCAGTGAGTCTCAGGGTCACGGCTACACCTTC. As protein: CASSESQGHGYTF.

This chain joins TRBV7-2 and TRBJ2-1; D is perhaps TRBD1 (8 bases). V was trimmed by 4 bases and J by 2 bases, leaving 12 bases between them. Germline V lookup: CDR1 SGHTA, CDR2 FQGNSA. The CDR3 sequence is 15 residues long. The CDR3 here is CASSSTGGAYNEQFF. CDR3 nucleotides: TGTGCCAGCAGCTCCACAGGGGGGGCCTACAATGAGCAGTTCTTC. The whole variable domain, remainder taken from reference TRBV7-2 and TRBJ2-1, is GAGVSQSPSNKVTEKGKDVELRCDPISGHTALYWYRQSLGQGLEFLIYFQGNSAPDKSGLPSDRFSAERTGGSVSTLTIQRTQQEDSAVYLCASSSTGGAYNEQFFGPGTRLTVL.

The CDR3 sequence is CASSLHKRAGTGRGEQFF. The CDR3 DNA reads TGTGCCAGCAGCTTACACAAAAGAGCGGGGACAGGGCGGGGTGAGCAGTTCTTC. The V call is TRBV11-3, the J call TRBJ2-1, with 9 bases fitting TRBD1. The CDR3 is 18 residues long. Unmatched junction bases numbered 17, after V lost 2 bases and J lost 9 bases. The germline V gene encodes CDR1 SGHNT and CDR2 YENEEA.

The chain carries TRBV2 and TRBJ2-7; 8 bases match TRBD1. J lost 3 bases, V lost 2 bases, and 9 bases had no gene match. Germline values: CDR1 SNHLY, CDR2 FYNNEI. The CDR3 is made up of 16 amino acids. This CDR3 reads CASSEPTGALDYEQYV. The CDR3 DNA sequence: TGTGCCAGCAGTGAACCGACAGGGGCACTGGACTACGAGCAGTACGTC.

The chain links TRBV28 to TRBJ2-7; 10 bases fit TRBD1. This CDR3 region has 14 residues. V lost 6 bases and J lost 3; bases outside the gene matches: 5. In germline, CDR1 is MDHEN, CDR2 SYDVKM. CDR3 in amino acids: CASRGTGEGYEQYV. The CDR3 DNA sequence: TGTGCCAGCAGGGGGACAGGGGAAGGCTACGAGCAGTACGTC.